What follows is one TCR beta chain and its context. This specimen comes from a study of CD8+CD57+ T cells in acquired aplastic anemia. The V and J ends lost 5 bases and 7 bases, in that order; junction bases with no gene match: 8. Germline loops: CDR1 MGHDK, CDR2 SYGVNS. This CDR3 contains 15 residues. For CDR3 and TCR beta VDJ profiling, genomic DNA was the template used. One entry per CDR3 protein, called by TCRdb with MiXCR from the reads. The sample has 400,000 to 500,000 distinct CDR3 sequences; around 68% are singletons. This sequence joins TRBV25-1 and TRBJ1-6; 7 bases map to TRBD1. This clonotype originated in a human donor in good health, serving as a control. The sequencing input was sorted CD4+, CD8+, or CD8+CD57+ T cells (not recorded which) from PBMCs. CDR3 amino acids: CASSYQGQINSPLHF. For the CDR3, the DNA is TGTGCCAGCAGTTATCAGGGACAGATAAATTCACCCCTCCACTTT.